This is a list of T cell receptor beta chains from one sample in a study of blood T cells in healthy people across ages. From the 5' RACE reads, TCRdb called clonotypes with MiXCR, one entry per CDR3 protein. The sample has about 1.6 million distinct CDR3 sequences, about 31% seen once. Sequenced: blood. Receptor source: a woman aged 25-40 years in good health. Each CDR3 is given with its conserved first and last residue. The D gene is left open where the match is weak. The size entry is marked missing in some rows and otherwise reads once, few, many or a size class.

len | d_gene | abundance | j_gene | v_gene | CDR3aa | CDR3nt
15 | - | - | TRBJ1-2 | TRBV3-1 | CASSHISGLGFGYTF | TGTGCCAGCAGCCATATTTCAGGATTAGGTTTTGGCTACACCTTC
15 | - | once | TRBJ2-3 | TRBV4-2 | CASSQVGRGTDTQYF | TGTGCCAGCAGCCAAGTGGGCAGGGGGACTGATACGCAGTATTTT
15 | - | - | TRBJ2-1 | TRBV4-1 | CASSQDGGAYNEQFF | TGCGCCAGCAGCCAAGATGGGGGCGCCTACAATGAGCAGTTCTTC
16 | TRBD1 | - | TRBJ2-3 | TRBV4-1 | CASSPVEGASTDTQYF | TGCGCCAGCAGCCCTGTAGAGGGGGCTAGCACAGATACGCAGTATTTT
16 | - | - | TRBJ2-3 | TRBV5-4 | CASSLEGPEYTDTQYF | TGTGCCAGCAGCTTGGAGGGCCCCGAATACACAGATACGCAGTATTTT
20 | TRBD2 | - | TRBJ2-1 | TRBV3-1 | CASSQDEARPSGNFNNEQFF | TGTGCCAGCAGCCAAGATGAAGCGCGGCCTAGCGGGAATTTTAACAATGAGCAGTTCTTC
13 | - | few | TRBJ1-2 | TRBV5-1 | CASSFNRNYGYTF | TGCGCCAGCAGCTTTAATAGGAACTATGGCTACACCTTC
16 | TRBD2 | many | TRBJ2-5 | TRBV29-1 | CSVEGPEREMGETQYF | TGCAGCGTTGAAGGGCCCGAGCGGGAGATGGGAGAGACCCAGTACTTC
16 | - | - | TRBJ1-3 | TRBV9 | CVSSVGRVISGNTIYF | TGTGTCAGCAGCGTAGGCCGAGTGATCAGTGGGAACACCATATATTTT
14 | TRBD1 | many | TRBJ2-7 | TRBV4-2 | CASSQPGTGFEQYF | TGTGCCAGCAGCCAACCCGGGACAGGGTTCGAGCAGTACTTC
15 | TRBD1 | - | TRBJ2-7 | TRBV6-1 | CATTAGGVSSYEQYF | TGTGCCACGACCGCAGGGGGCGTATCATCCTACGAGCAGTACTTC
18 | TRBD1 | - | TRBJ2-7 | TRBV4-1 | CASSRVLDLGTGSYEQYF | TGCGCCAGCAGCCGAGTCCTAGATTTGGGGACAGGGTCCTACGAGCAGTACTTC
12 | - | - | TRBJ1-3 | TRBV29-1 | CSVVTYLNTIYF | TGCAGCGTTGTTACTTATCTAAACACCATATATTTT
18 | - | - | TRBJ1-1 | TRBV12-3/TRBV12-4 | CASSLAAQSGVANTEAFF | TGTGCCAGCAGTTTAGCGGCCCAATCAGGAGTGGCGAACACTGAAGCTTTCTTT
16 | - | - | TRBJ2-1 | TRBV6-2/TRBV6-3 | CASSFTDTDYYNEQFF | TGTGCCAGCAGTTTCACCGACACGGATTATTACAATGAGCAGTTCTTC
13 | TRBD1 | many | TRBJ2-7 | TRBV20-1 | CSALTGTGTEQYF | TGCAGTGCTCTTACCGGGACAGGGACCGAGCAGTACTTC
13 | - | - | TRBJ1-2 | TRBV29-1 | CSAPIGTPGGYTF | TGCAGCGCCCCAATTGGTACGCCGGGTGGCTACACCTTC
15 | - | - | TRBJ2-1 | TRBV27 | CASSAWTTLYNEQFF | TGTGCCAGCAGTGCCTGGACTACCCTCTACAATGAGCAGTTCTTC
12 | - | many | TRBJ2-7 | TRBV7-2 | CASSLAVYEQYF | TGTGCCAGCAGTTTAGCGGTCTACGAGCAGTACTTC
14 | - | - | TRBJ1-1 | TRBV20-1 | CSAGPGLHDTEAFF | TGCAGTGCTGGTCCCGGGTTGCACGACACTGAAGCTTTCTTT
15 | TRBD2 | - | TRBJ2-1 | TRBV6-5 | CASSLSVGTNNEQFF | TGTGCCAGCAGTTTATCAGTTGGGACTAACAATGAGCAGTTCTTC
17 | TRBD1 | - | TRBJ1-2 | TRBV27 | CAGRPYVGGPGGAGYTF | TGTGCCGGCAGGCCCTATGTGGGGGGACCAGGGGGCGCCGGCTACACCTTC
13 | - | few | TRBJ2-4 | TRBV20-1 | CSAKLPSRNIQYF | TGCAGTGCTAAACTTCCAAGCAGAAACATTCAGTACTTC
13 | TRBD1 | many | TRBJ2-5 | TRBV10-3 | CAISPTGEETQYF | TGTGCCATCAGCCCCACAGGGGAAGAGACCCAGTACTTC
16 | TRBD1 | - | TRBJ2-3 | TRBV12-3/TRBV12-4 | CASSPRQGVRADVQYF | TGTGCCAGCAGCCCCCGACAGGGAGTGAGAGCAGATGTGCAGTATTTT
15 | TRBD2 | - | TRBJ2-1 | TRBV20-1 | CSARRLAGGRYEQFF | TGCAGTGCTAGACGACTAGCGGGGGGGAGGTATGAGCAGTTCTTC
15 | TRBD2 | few | TRBJ2-3 | TRBV3-1 | CASSHLAGGSDTQYF | TGTGCCAGCAGCCACCTAGCGGGGGGATCGGATACGCAGTATTTT
15 | - | - | TRBJ2-5 | TRBV24-1 | CATSDLQEVGETQYF | TGCGCCACCAGTGATTTGCAGGAGGTAGGAGAGACCCAGTACTTC
14 | - | many | TRBJ2-3 | TRBV20-1 | CSARRAGGTDTQYF | TGCAGTGCTAGGAGGGCAGGGGGCACAGATACGCAGTATTTT
13 | - | once | TRBJ1-2 | TRBV11-3 | CASSLTSGDGYTF | TGTGCCAGCAGCTTAACCTCAGGGGATGGCTACACCTTC
14 | TRBD2 | few | TRBJ2-2 | TRBV20-1 | CSALAGGNTGELFF | TGCAGTGCTCTAGCGGGGGGTAACACCGGGGAGCTGTTTTTT
13 | TRBD1 | few | TRBJ2-3 | TRBV20-1 | CSAGQGAADTQYF | TGCAGTGCTGGACAGGGAGCCGCAGATACGCAGTATTTT
16 | - | few | TRBJ2-3 | TRBV10-3 | CAISESGGRGTDTQYF | TGTGCCATCAGTGAGTCGGGAGGACGGGGTACAGATACGCAGTATTTT
14 | - | few | TRBJ2-7 | TRBV28 | CASSFSSAAYEQYF | TGTGCCAGCAGTTTTTCTAGCGCCGCCTACGAGCAGTACTTC
15 | TRBD1 | few | TRBJ1-1 | TRBV14 | CASSQARGRGTEAFF | TGTGCCAGCAGCCAAGCCAGGGGGCGAGGCACTGAAGCTTTCTTT
12 | TRBD1 | few | TRBJ1-2 | TRBV12-3/TRBV12-4 | CASRTGAGGYTF | TGTGCCAGCAGGACAGGGGCGGGTGGCTACACCTTC
15 | TRBD2 | few | TRBJ2-1 | TRBV4-1 | CASSPGGGRWNEQFF | TGCGCCAGCAGCCCGGGAGGGGGACGATGGAATGAGCAGTTCTTC
16 | - | - | TRBJ1-4 | TRBV6-2/TRBV6-3 | CASSYSEAGSNEKLFF | TGTGCCAGCAGTTACTCGGAAGCAGGGTCTAATGAAAAACTGTTTTTT
15 | - | few | TRBJ1-5 | TRBV27 | CASSLSPLADQPQHF | TGTGCCAGCAGTTTATCCCCCTTGGCTGATCAGCCCCAGCATTTT
14 | TRBD2 | - | TRBJ2-7 | TRBV6-1 | CASNLSGTSYEQYF | TGTGCCAGCAACCTAAGCGGGACCTCGTACGAGCAGTACTTC
13 | - | - | TRBJ2-3 | TRBV15 | CATSRDGLRTQYF | TGTGCCACCAGCAGAGATGGGCTCCGGACGCAGTATTTT
16 | TRBD1 | few | TRBJ2-7 | TRBV10-2 | CASSPKTTGGGYEQYF | TGCGCCAGCAGTCCTAAAACGACAGGGGGAGGGTACGAGCAGTACTTC
14 | TRBD1 | - | TRBJ1-6 | TRBV14 | CASSLTGKNSPLHF | TGTGCCAGCAGCCTGACAGGGAAAAATTCACCCCTCCACTTT
16 | TRBD2 | - | TRBJ2-7 | TRBV9 | CASSVGLAGGEYEQYF | TGTGCCAGCAGCGTAGGACTAGCGGGAGGGGAATACGAGCAGTACTTC
14 | TRBD1 | few | TRBJ1-2 | TRBV3-1 | CASSQEGTGGGYTF | TGTGCCAGCAGCCAAGAGGGGACAGGGGGTGGCTACACCTTC
15 | - | - | TRBJ1-4 | TRBV4-2 | CASSQDEWGREKLFF | TGTGCCAGCAGCCAAGATGAATGGGGACGGGAAAAACTGTTTTTT
14 | - | - | TRBJ1-2 | TRBV5-1 | CASSLVLDGYGYTF | TGCGCCAGCAGCTTGGTCCTGGATGGCTATGGCTACACCTTC
13 | TRBD1 | - | TRBJ1-1 | TRBV6-2/TRBV6-3 | CASSYGQDREAFF | TGTGCCAGCAGTTACGGACAGGATCGTGAAGCTTTCTTT
14 | - | - | TRBJ2-5 | TRBV20-1 | CSARDRTEGETQYF | TGCAGTGCTAGAGATCGGACAGAGGGAGAGACCCAGTACTTC